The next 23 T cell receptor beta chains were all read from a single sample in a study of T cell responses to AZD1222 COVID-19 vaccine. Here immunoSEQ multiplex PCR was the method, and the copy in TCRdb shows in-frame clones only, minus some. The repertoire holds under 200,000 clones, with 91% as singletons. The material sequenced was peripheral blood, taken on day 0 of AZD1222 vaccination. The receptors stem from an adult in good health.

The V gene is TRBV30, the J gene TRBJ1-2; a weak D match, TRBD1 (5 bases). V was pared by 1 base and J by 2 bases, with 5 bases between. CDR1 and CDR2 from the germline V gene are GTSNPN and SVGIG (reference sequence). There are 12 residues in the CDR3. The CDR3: CAWSEGNYGYTF. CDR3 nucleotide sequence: TGTGCCTGGAGTGAGGGGAACTATGGCTACACCTTC.

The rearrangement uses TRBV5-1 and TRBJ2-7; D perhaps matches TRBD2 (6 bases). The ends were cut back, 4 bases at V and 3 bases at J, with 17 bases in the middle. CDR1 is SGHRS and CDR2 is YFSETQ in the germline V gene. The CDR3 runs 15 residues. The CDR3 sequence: CASSSTEGWNYEQYF. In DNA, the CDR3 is TGCGCCAGCAGCAGCACGGAGGGATGGAACTACGAGCAGTACTTC. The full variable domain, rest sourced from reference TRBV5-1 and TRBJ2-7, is KAGVTQTPRYLIKTRGQQVTLSCSPISGHRSVSWYQQTPGQGLQFLFEYFSETQRNKGNFPGRFSGRQFSNSRSEMNVSTLELGDSALYLCASSSTEGWNYEQYFGPGTRLTVT.

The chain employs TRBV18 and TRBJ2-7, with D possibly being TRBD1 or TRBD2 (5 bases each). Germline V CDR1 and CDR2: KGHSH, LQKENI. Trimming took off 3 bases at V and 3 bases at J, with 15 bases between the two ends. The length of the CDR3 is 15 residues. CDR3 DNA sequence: TGTGCCAGCTCACCTCCGGGACCGTTTGTCTACGAGCAGTACTTC. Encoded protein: CASSPPGPFVYEQYF.

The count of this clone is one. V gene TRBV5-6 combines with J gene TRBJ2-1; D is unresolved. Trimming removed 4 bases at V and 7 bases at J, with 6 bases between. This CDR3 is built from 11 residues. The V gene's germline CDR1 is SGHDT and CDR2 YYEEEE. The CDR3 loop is CASSLINEQFF. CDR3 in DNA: TGTGCCAGCAGCCTGATAAATGAGCAGTTCTTC. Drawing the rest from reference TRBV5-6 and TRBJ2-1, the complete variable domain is DAGVTQSPTHLIKTRGQQVTLRCSPKSGHDTVSWYQQALGQGPQFIFQYYEEEERQRGNFPDRFSGHQFPNYSSELNVNALLLGDSALYLCASSLINEQFFGPGTRLTVL.

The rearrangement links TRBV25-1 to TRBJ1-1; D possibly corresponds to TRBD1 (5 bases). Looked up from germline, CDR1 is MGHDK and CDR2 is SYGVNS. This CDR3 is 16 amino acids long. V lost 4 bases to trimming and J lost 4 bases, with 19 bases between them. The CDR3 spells CASSGWTGVMVTEAFF. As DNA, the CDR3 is TGTGCCAGCAGTGGATGGACGGGGGTTATGGTCACTGAAGCTTTCTTT.

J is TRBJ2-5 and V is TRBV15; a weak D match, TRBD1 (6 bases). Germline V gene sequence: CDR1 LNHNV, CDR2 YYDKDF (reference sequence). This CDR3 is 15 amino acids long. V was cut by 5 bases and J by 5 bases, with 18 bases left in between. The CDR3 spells CATSGIEDRGETQYF. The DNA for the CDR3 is TGTGCCACCAGCGGGATAGAGGACAGAGGGGAGACCCAGTACTTC.

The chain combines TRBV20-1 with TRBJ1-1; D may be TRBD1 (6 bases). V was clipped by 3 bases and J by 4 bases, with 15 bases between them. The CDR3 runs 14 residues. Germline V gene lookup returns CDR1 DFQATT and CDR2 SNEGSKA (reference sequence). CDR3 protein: CSASSQGYLTEAFF. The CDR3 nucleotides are TGCAGTGCTAGTTCTCAGGGGTATCTCACTGAAGCTTTCTTT.

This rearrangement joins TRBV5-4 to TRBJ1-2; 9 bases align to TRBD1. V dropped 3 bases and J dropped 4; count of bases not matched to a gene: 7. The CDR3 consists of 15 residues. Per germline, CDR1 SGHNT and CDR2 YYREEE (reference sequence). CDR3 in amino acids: CASSSLQGAGYGYTF. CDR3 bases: TGTGCCAGCAGCTCGTTACAGGGGGCCGGCTATGGCTACACCTTC.

DNA for the CDR3: TGTGCCAGTAGTAACTCAGCGGGAGCTCACACCGGGGAGCTGTTTTTT. Protein sequence: CASSNSAGAHTGELFF. The chain joins TRBV19 to TRBJ2-2; 8 bases are a match to TRBD2. The CDR3 sequence is 16 residues long. The V gene's germline CDR1 is LNHDA and CDR2 SQIVND (reference sequence). Trimming took 4 bases from V and 3 from J; bases not matched to a gene: 7.

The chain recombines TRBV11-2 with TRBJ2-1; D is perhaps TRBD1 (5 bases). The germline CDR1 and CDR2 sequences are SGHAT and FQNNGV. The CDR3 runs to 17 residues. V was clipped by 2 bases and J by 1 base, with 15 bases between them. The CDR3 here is CASSLMWPSGSYNEQFF. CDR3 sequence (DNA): TGTGCCAGCAGCTTAATGTGGCCATCAGGGTCCTACAATGAGCAGTTCTTC.

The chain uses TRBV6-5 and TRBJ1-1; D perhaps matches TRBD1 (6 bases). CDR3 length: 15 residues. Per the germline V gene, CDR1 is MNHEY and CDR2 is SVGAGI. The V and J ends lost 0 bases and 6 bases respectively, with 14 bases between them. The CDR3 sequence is CASSYSRGARAEAFF. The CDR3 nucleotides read TGTGCCAGCAGTTACTCGCGGGGGGCGAGGGCTGAAGCTTTCTTT.

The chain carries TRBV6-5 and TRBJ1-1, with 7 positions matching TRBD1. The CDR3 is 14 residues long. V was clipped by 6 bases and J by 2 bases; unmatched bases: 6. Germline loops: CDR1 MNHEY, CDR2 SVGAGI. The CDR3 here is CASRAGGGNTEAFF. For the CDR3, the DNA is TGTGCCAGCAGGGCAGGGGGTGGAAACACTGAAGCTTTCTTT.

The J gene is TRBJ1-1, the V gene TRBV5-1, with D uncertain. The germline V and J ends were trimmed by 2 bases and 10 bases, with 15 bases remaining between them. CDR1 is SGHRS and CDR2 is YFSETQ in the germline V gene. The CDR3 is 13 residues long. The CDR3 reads CASSFTDSNGAFF. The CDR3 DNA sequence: TGCGCCAGCAGCTTTACGGACTCTAACGGAGCTTTCTTT.

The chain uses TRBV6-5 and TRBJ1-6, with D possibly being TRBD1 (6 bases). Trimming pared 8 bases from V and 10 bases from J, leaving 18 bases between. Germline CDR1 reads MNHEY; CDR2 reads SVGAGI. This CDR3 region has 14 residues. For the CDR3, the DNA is TGTGCCAGCCGCGGGACATGGGAAGGCTCACCCCTCCACTTT. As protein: CASRGTWEGSPLHF.

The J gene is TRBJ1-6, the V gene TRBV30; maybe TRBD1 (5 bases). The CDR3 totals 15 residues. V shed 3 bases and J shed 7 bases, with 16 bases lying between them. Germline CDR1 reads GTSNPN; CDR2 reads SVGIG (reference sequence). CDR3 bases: TGTGCCTGGAGCTCGGGCGACAGAGGGAATTCACCCCTCCACTTT. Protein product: CAWSSGDRGNSPLHF.

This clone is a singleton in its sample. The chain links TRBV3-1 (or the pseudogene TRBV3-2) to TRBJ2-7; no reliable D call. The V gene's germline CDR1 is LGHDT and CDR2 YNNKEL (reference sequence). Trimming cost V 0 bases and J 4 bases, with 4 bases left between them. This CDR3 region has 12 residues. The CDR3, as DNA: TGTGCCAGCAGCCAAGAAAAGTACGAGCAGTACTTC. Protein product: CASSQEKYEQYF.

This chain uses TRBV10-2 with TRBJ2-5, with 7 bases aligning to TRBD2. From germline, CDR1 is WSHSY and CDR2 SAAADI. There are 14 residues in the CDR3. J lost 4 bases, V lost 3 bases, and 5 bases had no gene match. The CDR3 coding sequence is TGCGCCAGCAGTGAAGGCGGGAGCGCAGAGACCCAGTACTTC. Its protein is CASSEGGSAETQYF.

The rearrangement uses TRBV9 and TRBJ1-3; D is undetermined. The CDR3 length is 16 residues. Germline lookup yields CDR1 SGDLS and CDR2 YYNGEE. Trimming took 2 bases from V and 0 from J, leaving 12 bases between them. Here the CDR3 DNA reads TGTGCCAGCAGCGTCCACAGCCTTCCCTCTGGAAACACCATATATTTT. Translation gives CASSVHSLPSGNTIYF.

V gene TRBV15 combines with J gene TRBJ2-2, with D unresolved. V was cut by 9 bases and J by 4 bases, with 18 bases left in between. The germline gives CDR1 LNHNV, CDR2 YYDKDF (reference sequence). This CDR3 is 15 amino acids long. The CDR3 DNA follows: TGTGCCACTACTAAGGCGGTTGGTGGCACCGGGGAGCTGTTTTTT. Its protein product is CATTKAVGGTGELFF.

The CDR3 sequence is CASSGVAGTDTQYF. The CDR3 region has the DNA TGTGCCAGCAGCGGGGTGGCAGGGACAGATACGCAGTATTTT. The rearrangement uses TRBV7-2 and TRBJ2-3, with a possible D match to TRBD1 (5 bases). Per the germline V gene, CDR1 is SGHTA and CDR2 is FQGNSA. Trimming removed 5 bases from V and 3 bases from J, with 12 bases in between. The CDR3 is 14 amino acids.

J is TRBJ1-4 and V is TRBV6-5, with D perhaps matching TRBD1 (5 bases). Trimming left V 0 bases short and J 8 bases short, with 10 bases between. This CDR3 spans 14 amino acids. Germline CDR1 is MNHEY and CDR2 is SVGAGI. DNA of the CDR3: TGTGCCAGCAGTTACTCGGGGCAGGCGGAAAAACTGTTTTTT. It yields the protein CASSYSGQAEKLFF.

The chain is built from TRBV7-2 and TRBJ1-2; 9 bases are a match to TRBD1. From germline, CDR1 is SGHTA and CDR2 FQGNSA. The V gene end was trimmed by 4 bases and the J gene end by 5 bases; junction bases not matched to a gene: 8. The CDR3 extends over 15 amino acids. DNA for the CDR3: TGTGCCAGCAGCTCTGGACAGGGGCGGGAGTATGGCTACACCTTC. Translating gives CASSSGQGREYGYTF.

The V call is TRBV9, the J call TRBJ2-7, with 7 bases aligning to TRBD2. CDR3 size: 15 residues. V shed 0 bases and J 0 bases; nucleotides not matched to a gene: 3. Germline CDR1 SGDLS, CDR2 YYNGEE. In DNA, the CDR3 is TGTGCCAGCAGCGTAGGGCGGGGGACCTCCTACGAGCAGTACTTC. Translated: CASSVGRGTSYEQYF.